This T cell receptor beta chain was recovered during a study of T cell repertoires in cytomegalovirus infection (dated by TCRdb to between 2018 and 2020). For the study in its entirety: The peptide stimulations were aimed at well-studied HLA-B-restricted epitopes as well as recently identified HLA-C-restricted CMV epitopes, whose presentation resists viral immunomodulation. The HLA type of each donor mattered for the analysis, because public TCR beta signatures pointed to carriage of CMV infection along with the matching HLA type. The paper's findings and limits, for the study overall: The ex vivo response was dominated by HLA-C-restricted CMV-specific TCR beta clonotypes, which also provided the single most frequent clonotype in two of eight donors. Cumulative frequency of public TCR beta family members discriminated carriers of CMV infection plus the relevant HLA type in this cohort and an independent 352-donor cohort.

CDR1 and CDR2 are read off the germline V gene as SGHVS and FNYEAQ. The cysteine opens and the phenylalanine closes a CDR3 of 17 amino acids. Only the CDR3 portion is preserved as DNA: 51 bases, with reading frame beginning at the first base. V lost 5 bases and J lost 3 bases; the stretch between them is 20 bases long. Only a few counts were recorded for this clonotype. The antigen it binds to is not known. No quality values exist for individual bases; no much larger clone is one base distant. The instrument given in TCRdb is Illumina HiSeq 1500. TCRdb reanalyzed the raw reads on its own, using fastp at Q25 for trimming and MiXCR for clone calling, and kept in-frame beta chains. Rows are unified per CDR3 protein, each entry keeping the most common DNA and genes. The sample table shows 26,000 or so distinct CDR3 sequences, and around 19% are seen once. Roughly 80% of the sample lies in the top ten. This specimen's treatment or condition label, interpreted: in vitro stimulation with specific CMV peptide epitopes to enrich CMV-specific T cells.

The clonotype comes from a human donor in good health (CMV status not recorded). Some clones in this sample may be carry-over from other donors' samples. The rearranged chain carries TRBV7-6 and TRBJ2-4; the D gene is perhaps TRBD1, on 7 matching bases. The sequencing here drew on CD8+ T cells from cultured PBMCs, taken from culture after CMV antigen stimulation. The CDR3 region: CASSPSGGLPHKNIQYF. The DNA is TGTGCCAGCAGCCCCTCAGGGGGGCTCCCCCACAAAAACATTCAGTACTTC.